This paragraph reports one T cell receptor beta chain. Trimming left V 4 bases short and J 3 bases short, with 10 bases between. CDR1 and CDR2 (germline): SGHDT, YYEEEE. The CDR3 consists of 13 residues. The sample originates from a study of OX40 agonist ivuxolimab in advanced cancers. Study details: The study gave patients intravenous ivuxolimab at 0.01 to 10 mg/kg every 2 weeks. Aged roughly 23 to 79 with a mean of 60 years, they were roughly 83% male.

Using immunoSEQ multiplex PCR, the repertoire was profiled, and TCRdb retains in-frame clones only, with some absent. Counted here are 60,000 to 90,000 clones, 81% occurring once; the ten biggest clones make up about 5%. The receptor was derived from an adult with an advanced solid tumor such as melanoma, head and neck, liver or kidney cancer. The chain carries TRBV5-6 and TRBJ2-5; D perhaps matches TRBD2 (5 bases). The input for sequencing was CD4+ or CD8+ T cells sorted from blood, taken in a trial of the OX40 agonist ivuxolimab. The CDR3: CASSRLAEETQYF. CDR3 bases: TGTGCCAGCAGCCGTCTAGCCGAAGAGACCCAGTACTTC.